The rows below give T cell receptor beta chains drawn from one sample of a study of cytomegalovirus exposure and HLA in healthy donors. The repertoire was sequenced with immunoSEQ multiplex PCR; TCRdb's copy has only in-frame clones and lacks some. Altogether about 120,000 clones are present, 81% being singletons, with the ten largest covering around 4%. The sequencing sample was made of PBMCs. The receptors come from a woman between 25 and 40 years old in good health and CMV-seronegative. Each CDR3 is given with its conserved first and last residue. Fields, in order: D gene, clone size, V gene, J gene, CDR3 protein, CDR3 DNA. The D gene is left open where the match is weak. Size is omitted from some rows. Given values are once, few, many or a class for expanded clones.

d_call: TRBD1
clone_size: few
v_call: TRBV6-1
j_call: TRBJ1-1
cdr3_aa: CASSKEGQREAFF
cdr3_nt: TGTGCCAGCAGTAAGGAGGGACAGCGTGAAGCTTTCTTT

d_call: -
clone_size: -
v_call: TRBV7-9
j_call: TRBJ1-1
cdr3_aa: CASSLGQEAMNTEAFF
cdr3_nt: TGTGCCAGCAGCTTAGGACAGGAGGCCATGAACACTGAAGCTTTCTTT

d_call: TRBD2
clone_size: -
v_call: TRBV13
j_call: TRBJ2-7
cdr3_aa: CASSYGVREGIYEQYF
cdr3_nt: TGTGCCAGCAGCTACGGGGTTCGGGAGGGAATCTACGAGCAGTACTTC

d_call: -
clone_size: -
v_call: TRBV7-2
j_call: TRBJ1-1
cdr3_aa: CASSLAVGGLGAGAFF
cdr3_nt: TGTGCCAGCAGCTTAGCAGTTGGGGGTTTGGGGGCCGGAGCTTTCTTT

d_call: -
clone_size: -
v_call: TRBV28
j_call: TRBJ2-2
cdr3_aa: CASSLGGTGELFF
cdr3_nt: TGTGCCAGCAGTTTGGGGGGCACCGGGGAGCTGTTTTTT

d_call: TRBD2
clone_size: once
v_call: TRBV5-4
j_call: TRBJ2-3
cdr3_aa: CASSSALAGISTDTQYF
cdr3_nt: TGTGCCAGCAGCTCCGCCCTAGCGGGGATAAGCACAGATACGCAGTATTTT

d_call: -
clone_size: -
v_call: TRBV7-9
j_call: TRBJ2-7
cdr3_aa: CASSFGGARRPYEQYF
cdr3_nt: TGTGCCAGCAGCTTCGGTGGGGCCCGGCGGCCCTACGAGCAGTACTTC

d_call: -
clone_size: -
v_call: TRBV28
j_call: TRBJ2-1
cdr3_aa: CASSLFSGNEQFF
cdr3_nt: TGTGCCAGCAGTTTGTTCTCGGGGAATGAGCAGTTCTTC

d_call: -
clone_size: many
v_call: TRBV10-3
j_call: TRBJ2-7
cdr3_aa: CAISEGSSAHSYEQYF
cdr3_nt: TGTGCCATCAGTGAAGGTTCTAGCGCTCACTCCTACGAGCAGTACTTC

d_call: TRBD2
clone_size: -
v_call: TRBV7-7
j_call: TRBJ2-1
cdr3_aa: CASSLGLAGYNEQFF
cdr3_nt: TGTGCTAGCTCCCTAGGGCTAGCGGGATACAATGAGCAGTTCTTC

d_call: TRBD2
clone_size: once
v_call: TRBV28
j_call: TRBJ2-1
cdr3_aa: CASSPRWAGGHNEQFF
cdr3_nt: TGTGCCAGCAGTCCCCGCTGGGCGGGAGGGCACAATGAGCAGTTCTTC

d_call: -
clone_size: once
v_call: TRBV28
j_call: TRBJ2-7
cdr3_aa: CASSFGQGGREQYF
cdr3_nt: TGTGCCAGCAGTTTTGGTCAGGGGGGTCGCGAGCAGTACTTC

d_call: -
clone_size: once
v_call: TRBV19
j_call: TRBJ2-7
cdr3_aa: CASSIDRASYEQYF
cdr3_nt: TGTGCCAGTAGTATAGACAGGGCCTCCTACGAGCAGTACTTC

d_call: TRBD1
clone_size: -
v_call: TRBV5-1
j_call: TRBJ1-4
cdr3_aa: CASSLDRTGPGEKLFF
cdr3_nt: TGCGCCAGCAGCTTGGATAGGACAGGGCCAGGTGAAAAACTGTTTTTT

d_call: TRBD1
clone_size: -
v_call: TRBV14
j_call: TRBJ1-1
cdr3_aa: CASSRKTGYFTEAFF
cdr3_nt: TGTGCCAGCAGCCGAAAGACAGGGTATTTCACTGAAGCTTTCTTT

d_call: -
clone_size: -
v_call: TRBV7-6
j_call: TRBJ2-6
cdr3_aa: CASSLGQGGLSGANVLTF
cdr3_nt: TGTGCCAGCAGTTTGGGCCAGGGGGGCCTCTCTGGGGCCAACGTCCTGACTTTC

d_call: TRBD1
clone_size: -
v_call: TRBV5-5
j_call: TRBJ1-5
cdr3_aa: CASSSGTAAFPQHF
cdr3_nt: TGTGCCAGCAGCTCCGGGACAGCAGCCTTTCCCCAGCATTTT

d_call: -
clone_size: -
v_call: TRBV13
j_call: TRBJ2-7
cdr3_aa: CASSSHNSGKLYEQYF
cdr3_nt: TGTGCCAGCAGCTCCCACAATTCGGGGAAACTCTACGAGCAGTACTTC

d_call: TRBD2
clone_size: -
v_call: TRBV19
j_call: TRBJ2-1
cdr3_aa: CASSIDGGTRVNEQFF
cdr3_nt: TGTGCCAGTAGTATAGATGGCGGGACTAGGGTCAATGAGCAGTTCTTC

d_call: TRBD1
clone_size: -
v_call: TRBV28
j_call: TRBJ2-2
cdr3_aa: CASSFETGVTGELFF
cdr3_nt: TGTGCCAGCAGTTTTGAGACAGGGGTTACCGGGGAGCTGTTTTTT

d_call: TRBD2
clone_size: -
v_call: TRBV4-2
j_call: TRBJ2-5
cdr3_aa: CASSLRAPQSREMAQETQYF
cdr3_nt: TGTGCCAGCAGCCTACGGGCCCCACAATCGCGGGAGATGGCCCAAGAGACCCAGTACTTC

d_call: -
clone_size: -
v_call: TRBV7-9
j_call: TRBJ2-1
cdr3_aa: CASSSVTSSNEQFF
cdr3_nt: TGTGCCAGCAGCTCAGTCACTAGTAGCAATGAGCAGTTCTTC

d_call: -
clone_size: -
v_call: TRBV5-1
j_call: TRBJ2-7
cdr3_aa: CASSPGQTYEQYF
cdr3_nt: TGCGCCAGCAGCCCAGGACAGACCTACGAGCAGTACTTC

d_call: -
clone_size: -
v_call: TRBV10-3
j_call: TRBJ2-2
cdr3_aa: CAISANGLPNTGELFF
cdr3_nt: TGTGCCATCAGCGCAAACGGACTACCGAACACCGGGGAGCTGTTTTTT

d_call: TRBD2
clone_size: -
v_call: TRBV19
j_call: TRBJ2-1
cdr3_aa: CASTIGGESYNEQFF
cdr3_nt: TGTGCCAGTACAATCGGGGGGGAGTCCTACAATGAGCAGTTCTTC

d_call: TRBD2
clone_size: -
v_call: TRBV5-1
j_call: TRBJ2-1
cdr3_aa: CASSQLAGGQNEQFF
cdr3_nt: TGCGCCAGCAGCCAACTAGCGGGAGGTCAGAATGAGCAGTTCTTC

d_call: TRBD1
clone_size: -
v_call: TRBV6-1
j_call: TRBJ2-3
cdr3_aa: CASSAGQVPNTQYF
cdr3_nt: TGTGCCAGCAGTGCAGGACAGGTCCCAAATACGCAGTATTTT

d_call: -
clone_size: few
v_call: TRBV6-5
j_call: TRBJ2-3
cdr3_aa: CASALAVDTQYF
cdr3_nt: TGTGCCAGCGCCTTAGCTGTAGATACGCAGTATTTT

d_call: TRBD1
clone_size: -
v_call: TRBV12-5
j_call: TRBJ1-1
cdr3_aa: CASGFTGQGKNTEAFF
cdr3_nt: TGTGCTAGTGGTTTTACCGGACAGGGGAAGAACACTGAAGCTTTCTTT

d_call: -
clone_size: -
v_call: TRBV15
j_call: TRBJ2-7
cdr3_aa: CATSRGGDSTYEQYF
cdr3_nt: TGTGCCACCAGCAGAGGGGGGGACAGCACCTACGAGCAGTACTTC

d_call: -
clone_size: -
v_call: TRBV19
j_call: TRBJ1-1
cdr3_aa: CASSIQGLNTEAFF
cdr3_nt: TGTGCCAGTAGTATTCAGGGGCTGAACACTGAAGCTTTCTTT

d_call: -
clone_size: -
v_call: TRBV5-6
j_call: TRBJ2-7
cdr3_aa: CASSLGVSPYEQYF
cdr3_nt: TGTGCCAGCAGCTTGGGAGTATCCCCCTACGAGCAGTACTTC

d_call: TRBD2
clone_size: once
v_call: TRBV19
j_call: TRBJ2-3
cdr3_aa: CATIAGGSTDTQYF
cdr3_nt: TGTGCCACCATAGCGGGTGGGAGCACAGATACGCAGTATTTT

d_call: TRBD1
clone_size: -
v_call: TRBV5-4
j_call: TRBJ1-2
cdr3_aa: CASHLQGTYGYTF
cdr3_nt: TGTGCCAGCCACCTACAGGGGACCTATGGCTACACCTTC

d_call: TRBD2
clone_size: once
v_call: TRBV7-9
j_call: TRBJ2-1
cdr3_aa: CASRMSGAVYNEQFF
cdr3_nt: TGTGCCAGCAGAATGAGCGGGGCAGTATACAATGAGCAGTTCTTC

d_call: -
clone_size: -
v_call: TRBV2
j_call: TRBJ1-1
cdr3_aa: CASSEPESDTEAFF
cdr3_nt: TGTGCCAGCAGTGAGCCGGAGTCGGACACTGAAGCTTTCTTT

d_call: TRBD2
clone_size: once
v_call: TRBV11-3
j_call: TRBJ2-1
cdr3_aa: CASSLDETSGTYNEQFF
cdr3_nt: TGTGCCAGCAGCTTAGACGAGACTAGCGGGACCTACAATGAGCAGTTCTTC